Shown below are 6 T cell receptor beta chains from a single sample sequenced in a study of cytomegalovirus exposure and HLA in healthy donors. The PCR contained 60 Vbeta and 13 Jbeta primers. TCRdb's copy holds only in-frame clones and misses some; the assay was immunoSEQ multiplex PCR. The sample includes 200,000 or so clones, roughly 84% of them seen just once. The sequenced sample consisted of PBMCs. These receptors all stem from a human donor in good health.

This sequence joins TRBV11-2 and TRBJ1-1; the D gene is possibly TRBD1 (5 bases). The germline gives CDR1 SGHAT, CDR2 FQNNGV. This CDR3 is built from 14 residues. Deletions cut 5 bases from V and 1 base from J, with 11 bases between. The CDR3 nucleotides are TGTGCCAGCAGCCAGATGACAGCGAACACTGAAGCTTTCTTT. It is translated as CASSQMTANTEAFF.

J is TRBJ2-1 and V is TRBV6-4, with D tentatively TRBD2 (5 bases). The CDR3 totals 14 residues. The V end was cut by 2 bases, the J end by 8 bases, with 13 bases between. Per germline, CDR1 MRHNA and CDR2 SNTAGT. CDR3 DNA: TGTGCCAGCAGTGACACGGGGAGATACGATGAGCAGTTCTTC. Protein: CASSDTGRYDEQFF.

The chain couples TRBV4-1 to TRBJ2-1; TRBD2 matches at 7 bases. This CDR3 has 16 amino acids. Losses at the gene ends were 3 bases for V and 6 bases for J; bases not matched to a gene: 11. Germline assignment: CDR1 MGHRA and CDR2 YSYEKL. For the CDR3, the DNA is TGCGCCAGCAGCCATTCTTTACGGGAGGCGGGCAATGAGCAGTTCTTC. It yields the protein CASSHSLREAGNEQFF.

CDR3 loop: CASSYSWTSGSYEQYF. CDR3 nucleotides: TGTGCCAGCAGTTACTCGTGGACTAGCGGGAGTTACGAGCAGTACTTC. The genes are TRBV6-5 and TRBJ2-7, with TRBD2 matching over 13 bases. Germline lookup yields CDR1 MNHEY and CDR2 SVGAGI. J was trimmed by 4 bases and V by 0 bases; bases with no gene match: 3. There are 16 residues in the CDR3.

The CDR3 region has the DNA TGTGCCAGCAGCTCCAAGACGGGAACGAGCTCTGGGGCCAACGTCCTGACTTTC. As protein: CASSSKTGTSSGANVLTF. The V gene is TRBV7-8, the J gene TRBJ2-6; perhaps TRBD2 as D (5 bases). The CDR3 spans 18 residues. V was shortened by 4 bases and J by 0 bases, with 16 bases between the two germline ends. The V gene's germline CDR1 is SGHVS and CDR2 FQNEAQ.

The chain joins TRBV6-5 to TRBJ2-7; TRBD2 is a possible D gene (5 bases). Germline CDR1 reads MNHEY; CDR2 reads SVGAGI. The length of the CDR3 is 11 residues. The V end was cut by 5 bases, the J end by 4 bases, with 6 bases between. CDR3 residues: CASSTGYEQYF. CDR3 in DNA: TGTGCCAGCAGTACGGGATACGAGCAGTACTTC.